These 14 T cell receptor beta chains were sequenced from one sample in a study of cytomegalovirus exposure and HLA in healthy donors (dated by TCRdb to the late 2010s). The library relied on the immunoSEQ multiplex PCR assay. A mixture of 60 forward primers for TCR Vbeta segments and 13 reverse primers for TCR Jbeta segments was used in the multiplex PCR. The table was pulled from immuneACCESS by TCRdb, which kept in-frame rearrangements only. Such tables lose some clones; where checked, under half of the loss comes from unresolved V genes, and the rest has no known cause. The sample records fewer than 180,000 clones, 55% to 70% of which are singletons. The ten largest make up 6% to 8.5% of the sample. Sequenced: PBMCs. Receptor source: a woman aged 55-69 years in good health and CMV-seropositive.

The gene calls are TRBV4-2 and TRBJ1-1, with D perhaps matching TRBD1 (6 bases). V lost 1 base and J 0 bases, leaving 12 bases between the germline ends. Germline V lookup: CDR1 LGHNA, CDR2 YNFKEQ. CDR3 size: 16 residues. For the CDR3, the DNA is TGTGCCAGCAGCCAAGGGGGGGGGCCTTTGAACACTGAAGCTTTCTTT. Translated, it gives CASSQGGGPLNTEAFF.

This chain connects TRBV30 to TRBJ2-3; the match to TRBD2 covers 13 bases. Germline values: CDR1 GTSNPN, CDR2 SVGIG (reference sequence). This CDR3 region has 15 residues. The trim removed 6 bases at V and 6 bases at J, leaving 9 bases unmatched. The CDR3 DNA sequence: TGTGCCTGCAGGGGGACTAGCGGGATTGGGGATACGCAGTATTTT. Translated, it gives CACRGTSGIGDTQYF.

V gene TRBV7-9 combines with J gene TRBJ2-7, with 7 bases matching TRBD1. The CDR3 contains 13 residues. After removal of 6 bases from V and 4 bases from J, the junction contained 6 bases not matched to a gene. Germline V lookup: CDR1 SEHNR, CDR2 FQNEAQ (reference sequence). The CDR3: CASSLGQRYEQYF. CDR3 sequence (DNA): TGTGCCAGCAGTTTGGGACAGCGTTACGAGCAGTACTTC.

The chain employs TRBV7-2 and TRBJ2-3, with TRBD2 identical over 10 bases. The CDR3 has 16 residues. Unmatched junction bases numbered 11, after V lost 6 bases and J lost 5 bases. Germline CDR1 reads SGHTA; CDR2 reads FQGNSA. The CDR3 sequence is CASSFYSGRYGDTQYF. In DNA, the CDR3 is TGTGCCAGCAGTTTCTATAGCGGGAGGTATGGAGATACGCAGTATTTT.

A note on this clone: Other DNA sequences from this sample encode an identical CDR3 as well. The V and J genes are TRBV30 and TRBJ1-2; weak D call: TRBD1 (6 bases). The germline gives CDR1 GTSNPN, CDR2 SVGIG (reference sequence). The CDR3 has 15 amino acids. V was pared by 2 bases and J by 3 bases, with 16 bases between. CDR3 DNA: TGTGCCTGGAGTCATTCAGGGGTTGCAGACTATGGCTACACCTTC. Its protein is CAWSHSGVADYGYTF.

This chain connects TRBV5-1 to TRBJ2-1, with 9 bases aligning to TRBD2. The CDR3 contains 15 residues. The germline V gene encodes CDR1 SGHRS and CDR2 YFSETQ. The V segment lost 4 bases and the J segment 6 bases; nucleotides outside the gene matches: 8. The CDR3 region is CASSPLTSGSNEQFF. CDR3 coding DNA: TGCGCCAGCAGCCCGTTGACTAGCGGTAGCAATGAGCAGTTCTTC.

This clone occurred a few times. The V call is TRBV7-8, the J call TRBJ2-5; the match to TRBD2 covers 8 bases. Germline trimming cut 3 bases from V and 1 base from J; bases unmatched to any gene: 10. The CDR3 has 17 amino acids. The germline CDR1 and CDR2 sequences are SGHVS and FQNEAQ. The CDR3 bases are TGTGCCAGCAGCTTCCGCCAGGCTAGCGGGTTCCAAGAGACCCAGTACTTC. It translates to CASSFRQASGFQETQYF.

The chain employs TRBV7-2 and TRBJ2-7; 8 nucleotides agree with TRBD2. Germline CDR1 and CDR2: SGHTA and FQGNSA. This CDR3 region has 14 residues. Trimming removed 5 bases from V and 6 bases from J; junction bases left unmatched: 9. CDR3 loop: CASSPGRAKAEQYF. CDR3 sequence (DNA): TGTGCCAGCAGCCCCGGGAGGGCAAAAGCCGAGCAGTACTTC.

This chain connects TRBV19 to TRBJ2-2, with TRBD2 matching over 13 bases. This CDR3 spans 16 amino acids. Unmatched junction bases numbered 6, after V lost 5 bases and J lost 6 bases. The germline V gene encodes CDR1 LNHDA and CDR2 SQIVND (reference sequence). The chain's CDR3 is CASSDLGLAGAGELFF. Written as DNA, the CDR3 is TGTGCCAGTAGTGACCTCGGACTAGCGGGAGCCGGGGAGCTGTTTTTT.

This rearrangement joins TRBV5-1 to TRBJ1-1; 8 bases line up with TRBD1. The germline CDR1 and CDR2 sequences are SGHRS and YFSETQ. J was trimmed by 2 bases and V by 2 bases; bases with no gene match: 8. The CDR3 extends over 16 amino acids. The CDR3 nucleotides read TGCGCCAGCAGCTTACAGGGGGTTGATAGTAACACTGAAGCTTTCTTT. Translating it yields CASSLQGVDSNTEAFF.

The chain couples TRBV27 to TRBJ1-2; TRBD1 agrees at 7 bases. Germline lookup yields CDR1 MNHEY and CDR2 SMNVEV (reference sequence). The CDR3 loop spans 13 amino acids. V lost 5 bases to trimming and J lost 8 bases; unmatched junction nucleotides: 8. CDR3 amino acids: CASSLGDSGGYTF. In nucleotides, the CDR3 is TGTGCCAGCAGTCTCGGGGACAGCGGAGGCTACACCTTC.

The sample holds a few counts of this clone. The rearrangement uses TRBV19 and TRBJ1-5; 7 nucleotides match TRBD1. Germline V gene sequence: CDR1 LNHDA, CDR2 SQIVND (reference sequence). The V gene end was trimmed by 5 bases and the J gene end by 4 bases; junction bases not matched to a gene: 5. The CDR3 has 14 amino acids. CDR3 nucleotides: TGTGCCAGTAGTCCCCCAGGGGGGAATCAGCCCCAGCATTTT. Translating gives CASSPPGGNQPQHF. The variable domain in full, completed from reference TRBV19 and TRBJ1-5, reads DGGITQSPKYLFRKEGQNVTLSCEQNLNHDAMYWYRQDPGQGLRLIYYSQIVNDFQKGDIAEGYSVSREKKESFPLTVTSAQKNPTAFYLCASSPPGGNQPQHFGDGTRLSIL.

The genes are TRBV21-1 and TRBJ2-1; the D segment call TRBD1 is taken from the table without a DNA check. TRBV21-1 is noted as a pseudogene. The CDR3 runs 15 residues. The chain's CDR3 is CASSKGGTDYNEQFF. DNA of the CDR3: TGTGCCAGCAGCAAAGGGGGGACAGATTACAATGAGCAGTTCTTC.

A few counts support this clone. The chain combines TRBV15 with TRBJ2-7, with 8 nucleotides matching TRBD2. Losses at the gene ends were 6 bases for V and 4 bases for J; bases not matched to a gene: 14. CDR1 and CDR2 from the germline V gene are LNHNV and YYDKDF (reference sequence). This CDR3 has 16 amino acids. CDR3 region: CATSKAGGGGLYEQYF. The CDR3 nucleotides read TGTGCCACCAGTAAGGCGGGGGGAGGAGGGCTATACGAGCAGTACTTC.